The table lists the clone carrying this TCR beta chain with a few counts. What it binds is unknown. The data belong to a study of cytomegalovirus exposure and HLA in healthy donors. Study summary: Among about 380 genotyped donors, approximately 80% fell in the Caucasian-associated ancestry cluster.

The primer mix had 60 Vbeta and 13 Jbeta primers. The protocol was immunoSEQ multiplex PCR, while the TCRdb copy is restricted to in-frame clones and leaves out a portion. The sample carries around 99,000 clones, 69% recorded once. Healthy bone marrow donors formed the donor group. The CDR3 extends over 15 amino acids. Germline trimming cut 2 bases from V and 2 bases from J; bases unmatched to any gene: 2. Looked up from germline, CDR1 is SNHLY and CDR2 is FYNNEI. Findings and limits, study-wide: A missense DCLRE1C variant was associated with V- and J-gene trimming of TCR beta chains in a later analysis, and an independent cohort replicated the association. Judged likely to be a sequencing artifact was a cluster of highly shared sequence variants.

Sequenced: PBMCs. This chain uses TRBV2 with TRBJ1-4; 7 nucleotides match TRBD1. The sequence was obtained from a woman in her 70s in good health and CMV-seropositive. CDR3 nucleotide sequence: TGTGCCAGCAGTGAATCGGGACAGACTAATGAAAAACTGTTTTTT. Translation gives CASSESGQTNEKLFF.